These T cell receptor beta chains were read from a single sample in a study of cytomegalovirus exposure and HLA in healthy donors. TCRdb keeps only in-frame clones here, not all; method: immunoSEQ multiplex PCR. Here the sample table reports just over 200,000 clones. Material: PBMCs. The receptors originated from a girl under 10 years old in good health and CMV-seropositive. Each CDR3 is given with its conserved first and last residue. The D gene is left open where the match is weak.

TRBV30,TRBD1,TRBJ2-7,TGTGCCTGGAGCGATAGGGACAGGGGGCACGAGCAGTACTTC,CAWSDRDRGHEQYF
TRBV27,TRBD1,TRBJ2-1,TGTGCCAGCAGTTTCGGGACAGGGGGGGGCAATGAGCAGTTCTTC,CASSFGTGGGNEQFF
TRBV27,.,TRBJ1-1,TGTGCCAGCAGTTTAGTAGGGAGTACTGAAGCTTTCTTT,CASSLVGSTEAFF
TRBV30,.,TRBJ1-2,TGTGCCTGGAACACTCGCCTAGCTAACTATGGCTACACCTTC,CAWNTRLANYGYTF
TRBV27,.,TRBJ2-2,TGTGCCAGCAGCCCAGGGAACACCGGGGAGCTGTTTTTT,CASSPGNTGELFF
TRBV28,.,TRBJ2-3,TGTGCCAGCACCCAGTTGGAGACTAGCACAGATACGCAGTATTTT,CASTQLETSTDTQYF
TRBV6-1,TRBD1,TRBJ2-7,TGTGCCAGCTTCATTACAGGGGGCTACGAGCAGTACTTC,CASFITGGYEQYF
TRBV2,TRBD2,TRBJ2-1,TGTGCCAGCTGGGGGCCTAGCGGGAGATCCTACAATGAGCAGTTCTTC,CASWGPSGRSYNEQFF
TRBV28,TRBD2,TRBJ2-7,TGTGCCAGCAGTACCCCGGGTAGCGGGAGGGCCGGCGAGCAGTACTTC,CASSTPGSGRAGEQYF
TRBV28,.,TRBJ1-2,TGTGCCAGCAGTTACCCTCACTCAGGGGGCTACACCTTC,CASSYPHSGGYTF
TRBV10-3,.,TRBJ1-1,TGTGCCATCACCGAGGGTTTCGCGAACACTGAAGCTTTCTTT,CAITEGFANTEAFF
TRBV19,.,TRBJ2-7,TGTGCCAGTAGTATAGGGGGGGACTCCTACGAGCAGTACTTC,CASSIGGDSYEQYF
TRBV6-5,.,TRBJ2-5,TGTGCCAGCAGTTACTCAGGCGGGATGGGTCAAGAGACCCAGTACTTC,CASSYSGGMGQETQYF
TRBV19,TRBD1,TRBJ1-5,TGTGCCAGTAGTATGATGAGGACAGGGATGATTACCAATCAGCCCCAGCATTTT,CASSMMRTGMITNQPQHF
TRBV27,TRBD1,TRBJ2-4,TGTGCCAGCAGTCCCCAGACAGGGGGAATTGCCAAAAACATTCAGTACTTC,CASSPQTGGIAKNIQYF
TRBV2,.,TRBJ2-7,TGTGCCAGCAGTGAAGGGCCGTTTTACGAGCAGTACTTC,CASSEGPFYEQYF
TRBV5-1,.,TRBJ2-7,TGCGCCAGCAGCTCGAGCTCCTACGAGCAGTACTTC,CASSSSSYEQYF
TRBV28,TRBD1,TRBJ2-7,TGTGCCAGCAGTCTCGTAGGGACAGACTACGAGCAGTACTTC,CASSLVGTDYEQYF
TRBV9,.,TRBJ1-1,TGTGCCAGCAGCGTAGTAGACAGGAGGAACACTGAAGCTTTCTTT,CASSVVDRRNTEAFF
TRBV7-8,.,TRBJ1-1,TGTGCCAGCAGCTTACGGTCTAAAACCCGGGGAACAACCACTGAAGCTTTCTTT,CASSLRSKTRGTTTEAFF
TRBV18,TRBD1,TRBJ1-4,TGTGCCAGCTCACCGTTGGCGGGACAGATGGCAACTAATGAAAAACTGTTTTTT,CASSPLAGQMATNEKLFF
TRBV6-1,TRBD2,TRBJ2-7,TGTGCCAGCACTGAAAGAAGGACTAGCTACTCGTTCGAGCAATACTTC,CASTERRTSYSFEQYF
TRBV6-6,.,TRBJ2-5,TGTGCCAGCAGTTACATGCTCTCCGGCGGGGAGACCCAGTACTTC,CASSYMLSGGETQYF
TRBV21-1,.,TRBJ2-7,TGTGCCAGCCAACTTACCTACGAGCAGTACTTC,CASQLTYEQYF
TRBV5-1,TRBD1,TRBJ1-1,TGCGCCAGCAGCTGGGGACAGTTCGCGGGTAACACTGAAGCTTTCTTT,CASSWGQFAGNTEAFF
TRBV18,.,TRBJ2-3,TGTGCCAGCTCAGCACTCTGGCCTCCAGGGAACACAGATACGCAGTATTTT,CASSALWPPGNTDTQYF
TRBV7-2,.,TRBJ2-2,TGTGCCAGCAGCTTAGAGAGGCTTACCGGGGAGCTGTTTTTT,CASSLERLTGELFF
TRBV9,.,TRBJ1-1,TGTGCCAGCAAGGACAAGGTGAACACTGAAGCTTTCTTT,CASKDKVNTEAFF
TRBV5-6,TRBD1,TRBJ2-7,TGTGCCAGCAGCCCCGGGACAGGGCCAAACGAGCAGTACTTC,CASSPGTGPNEQYF
TRBV7-8,TRBD1,TRBJ1-5,TGTGCCAGCAGCAGGACAGGGGGGGAGCAGCCCCAGCATTTT,CASSRTGGEQPQHF
TRBV25-1,.,TRBJ2-6,TGTGCCAGCATCCCGGTTGGGGCCAACGTCCTGACTTTC,CASIPVGANVLTF
TRBV7-3,TRBD2,TRBJ2-1,TGTGCCAGCAGCACTCGACCCGGGACTAGGTTCGGTGAGCAGTTCTTC,CASSTRPGTRFGEQFF
TRBV28,TRBD2,TRBJ2-7,TGTGCCAGCAGTTCCCAAGGACTAGTCACCTACGAGCAGTACTTC,CASSSQGLVTYEQYF
TRBV30,TRBD1,TRBJ1-2,TGTGCCTGGAACAGGGGAACGAACTATGGCTACACCTTC,CAWNRGTNYGYTF
TRBV19,TRBD2,TRBJ2-3,TGTGCCAGTAGTAGGACTAGCGGGTGGGATACGCAGTATTTT,CASSRTSGWDTQYF
TRBV9,TRBD2,TRBJ2-7,TGTGCCAGCAGCGTAAGCCCCGCGGGGGGCTACGAGCAGTACTTC,CASSVSPAGGYEQYF
TRBV13,TRBD1,TRBJ2-5,TGTGCCAGCAGCTCCGGACAGGGGCTGGGAGAGACCCAGTACTTC,CASSSGQGLGETQYF
TRBV9,TRBD1,TRBJ1-1,TGTGCCAGCAGCTTGCTGAGGACAGGATACACTGAAGCTTTCTTT,CASSLLRTGYTEAFF
TRBV5-6,.,TRBJ2-7,TGTGCCAGCAGCTGGGGGACTTTCCGCGAGCAGTACTTC,CASSWGTFREQYF
TRBV6-6,.,TRBJ2-2,TGTGCCAGCAAGGGGGATGGGGTCGGGGAGCTGTTTTTT,CASKGDGVGELFF
TRBV19,.,TRBJ1-5,TGTGCCAGTAAAGGACACCTCAATCAGCCCCAGCATTTT,CASKGHLNQPQHF
TRBV10-3,TRBD2,TRBJ2-1,TGTGCCATCCGACTCCTTAGCGGGAGCGATGAGCAGTTCTTC,CAIRLLSGSDEQFF
TRBV7-2,.,TRBJ2-3,TGTGCCAGCAGCCGGTCGGGGGTTAGCACAGATACGCAGTATTTT,CASSRSGVSTDTQYF
TRBV28,.,TRBJ2-7,TGTGCCAGCAGTTTGATGACTAGGACCCGCTACGAGCAGTACTTC,CASSLMTRTRYEQYF
TRBV5-6,TRBD1,TRBJ2-7,TGTGCCAGCAGGAAAACAGGGGTCTACGAGCAGTACTTC,CASRKTGVYEQYF
TRBV5-5,.,TRBJ1-1,TGTGCCAGCAGCTTGGGTAGAAACACTGAAGCTTTCTTT,CASSLGRNTEAFF
TRBV30,TRBD1,TRBJ1-2,TGTGCCTGGACGACAGGGGTGGGGTATGGCTACACCTTC,CAWTTGVGYGYTF
TRBV5-6,.,TRBJ2-5,TGTGCCAGCAGCTTGGGACAGGAGACCCAGTACTTC,CASSLGQETQYF
TRBV19,TRBD1,TRBJ1-1,TGTGCCAGTAGTGTTATCGGGCGGACAGGGGCTACTGAAGCTTTCTTT,CASSVIGRTGATEAFF
TRBV6-6,.,TRBJ1-5,TGTGCCAGCGGTTCTCGAGAATATCAGCCCCAGCATTTT,CASGSREYQPQHF
TRBV5-6,TRBD1,TRBJ1-4,TGTGCCAGCAGCTTGGCCGGACAGGGGAATGAAAAACTGTTTTTT,CASSLAGQGNEKLFF
TRBV28,.,TRBJ2-7,TGTGCCAGCACGGCTAGCTCCTACGAGCAGTACTTC,CASTASSYEQYF
TRBV6-5,.,TRBJ1-1,TGTGCCAGCAGTTACTCGACGCCGGGAACTGAAGCTTTCTTT,CASSYSTPGTEAFF
TRBV7-2,TRBD2,TRBJ2-5,TGTGCCAGCACCCAGAGCGGGACTGTGGAGACCCAGTACTTC,CASTQSGTVETQYF
TRBV7-3,TRBD2,TRBJ2-1,TGTGCCAGCAGCTTAAACCCAGTAGGGACTACCGACAATGAGCAGTTCTTC,CASSLNPVGTTDNEQFF